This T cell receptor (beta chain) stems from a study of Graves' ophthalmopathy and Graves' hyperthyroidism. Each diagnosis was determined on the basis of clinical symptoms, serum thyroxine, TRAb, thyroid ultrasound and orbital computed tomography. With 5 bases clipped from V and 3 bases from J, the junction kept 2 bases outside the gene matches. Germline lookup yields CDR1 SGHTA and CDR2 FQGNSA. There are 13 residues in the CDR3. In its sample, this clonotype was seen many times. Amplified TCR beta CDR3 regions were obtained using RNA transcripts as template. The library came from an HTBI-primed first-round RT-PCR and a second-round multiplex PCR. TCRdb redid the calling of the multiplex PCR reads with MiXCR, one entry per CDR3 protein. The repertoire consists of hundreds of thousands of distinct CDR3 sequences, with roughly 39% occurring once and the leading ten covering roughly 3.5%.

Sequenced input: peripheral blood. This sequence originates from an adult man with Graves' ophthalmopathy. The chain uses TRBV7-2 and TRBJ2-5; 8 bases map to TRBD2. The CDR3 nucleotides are TGTGCCAGCAGCCGTAGCGGGAAAGAGACCCAGTACTTC. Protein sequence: CASSRSGKETQYF.